These 30 T cell receptor beta chains share one sample of origin, sequenced in a study of T cells after yellow fever vaccination. MiXCR, applied by TCRdb to the 5' RACE reads, yields one record per CDR3 protein. The sample consists of about 320,000 distinct CDR3 sequences, about 4.5% of them appearing once. Sample: PBMCs, taken 15 days after the yellow fever booster vaccination. The receptors were gathered from a man younger than 30 who received the YFV17D yellow fever vaccine.

This clonotype was detected ten times or more. This sequence joins TRBV2 and TRBJ1-2; D unclear. V lost 10 bases, J lost 0 bases, and 9 bases lay in between. The CDR3 has 12 amino acids. Germline V gives CDR1 SNHLY, CDR2 FYNNEI. CDR3 DNA: TGTGCCACCTCCGAAGCTAACTATGGCTACACCTTC. Its translation is CATSEANYGYTF.

This clonotype has just a few counts. Its ends do not fully match the called genes, so a read error is possible. The rearrangement uses TRBV6-5 and TRBJ2-6; TRBD2 matches 11 bases. Looked up from germline, CDR1 is MNHEY and CDR2 is SVGAGI. The CDR3 sequence is 18 residues long. The CDR3 nucleotides read TGCGCCAGCAGGGAGACTAGCGGGGTTCGCTCTGGGGCCAACGTCCTGACTTTC. Translated: CASRETSGVRSGANVLTF.

This clonotype occurred many times. This chain uses TRBV6-5 with TRBJ2-3, with D unresolved. From germline, CDR1 is MNHEY and CDR2 SVGAGI. This CDR3 is built from 15 residues. V lost 2 bases, J lost 4 bases, and 13 bases lay in between. The CDR3, as DNA: TGTGCCAGCAGTTACGGGTCCGCGAATGCAGATACGCAGTATTTT. As protein: CASSYGSANADTQYF.

This chain joins TRBV20-1 and TRBJ2-3; TRBD1 is a possible D gene (7 bases). The CDR3 extends over 13 amino acids. V lost 5 bases, J lost 5 bases, and 14 bases lay in between. Germline-derived CDR1 and CDR2 are DFQATT and SNEGSKA (reference sequence). The CDR3 DNA is TGCAGTGCTCGGGGGACAGTTGGAGATACGCAGTATTTT. Protein sequence: CSARGTVGDTQYF.

The rearrangement joins TRBV7-2 to TRBJ2-5; the D is unclear. Trimming stripped 1 base from V and 6 bases from J, with 9 bases between. The germline V gene has CDR1 SGHTA and CDR2 FQGNSA. The CDR3 runs 13 residues. CDR3: CASSLDGPQTQYF. The CDR3 bases are TGTGCCAGCAGCTTAGACGGGCCCCAGACCCAGTACTTC.

Many counts were recorded for this clonotype. The V and J genes are TRBV7-2 and TRBJ2-7; 8 bases are a match to TRBD1. Germline V CDR1 and CDR2: SGHTA, FQGNSA. Trimming removed 4 bases from V and 0 bases from J; junction bases left unmatched: 14. CDR3 length: 18 residues. Written as DNA, the CDR3 is TGTGCCAGCAGCTCAACCCCCGGACAGGGTCGGACCTCCTACGAGCAGTACTTC. Protein: CASSSTPGQGRTSYEQYF.

This clonotype has at least ten counts. The V gene is TRBV6-6, the J gene TRBJ1-1; D is perhaps TRBD1 (6 bases). This CDR3 comprises 13 residues. Germline CDR1 and CDR2: MNHNY and SVGAGI (reference sequence). V lost 7 bases and J 7 bases, leaving 16 bases between the germline ends. In DNA, the CDR3 is TGTGCCAGCATCACCGGGACACCTGTTGAAGCTTTCTTT. The encoded protein is CASITGTPVEAFF.

The chain couples TRBV29-1 to TRBJ1-1; no clear D gene. The CDR3 covers 12 residues. The germline gives CDR1 SQVTM, CDR2 ANQGSEA. Trimming stripped 7 bases from V and 0 bases from J, with 9 bases between. This chain's CDR3 is CSGGEMNTEAFF. The CDR3 DNA follows: TGCAGCGGCGGGGAAATGAACACTGAAGCTTTCTTT.

There are a few counts of this clonotype. V usage is TRBV11-1 and J usage is TRBJ1-5; D remains unclear. Germline lookup yields CDR1 SGHAT and CDR2 FQDESV (reference sequence). The CDR3 is made up of 13 amino acids. The V and J ends lost 1 base and 6 bases respectively, with 7 bases between them. CDR3 protein: CASSLEESQPQHF. The CDR3 nucleotides read TGTGCCAGCAGCTTAGAAGAGAGTCAGCCCCAGCATTTT.

This clonotype has just a few counts. The V and J genes are TRBV20-1 and TRBJ2-1; D is perhaps TRBD2 (5 bases). This CDR3 is built from 13 residues. CDR1 and CDR2 from the germline V gene are DFQATT and SNEGSKA (reference sequence). The V and J ends lost 0 bases and 8 bases respectively, with 11 bases between them. The CDR3 here is CSAREVAQDEQFF. In DNA, the CDR3 is TGCAGTGCTAGAGAGGTAGCGCAGGATGAGCAGTTCTTC.

The V call is TRBV10-2, the J call TRBJ2-5; D gene ambiguous. Germline CDR1 WSHSY, CDR2 SAAADI. Trimming removed 4 bases at V and 5 bases at J, with 8 bases between. The CDR3 loop spans 12 amino acids. CDR3 sequence: CASSVVLETQYF. CDR3 in DNA: TGCGCCAGCAGTGTAGTATTGGAGACCCAGTACTTC.

Many counts were recorded for this clonotype. This chain links TRBV7-8 with TRBJ2-5, with TRBD2 identical over 8 bases. CDR3 length equals 14 residues. The ends lost 0 bases at V and 8 bases at J; junction bases unmatched: 5. Germline V gene lookup returns CDR1 SGHVS and CDR2 FQNEAQ. The CDR3 reads CASSLAAGLGTQYF. Here the CDR3 DNA reads TGTGCCAGCAGCTTAGCGGCGGGACTAGGAACCCAGTACTTC.

The rearrangement joins TRBV18 to TRBJ2-5; 7 bases are a match to TRBD1. The CDR3 consists of 12 residues. Germline lookup yields CDR1 KGHSH and CDR2 LQKENI. After removal of 8 bases from V and 5 bases from J, the junction contained 5 bases not matched to a gene. The CDR3 sequence is CASEQGPETQYF. As DNA, the CDR3 is TGTGCCAGCGAACAGGGGCCCGAGACCCAGTACTTC.

This chain joins TRBV10-3 and TRBJ1-2; D is ambiguous. Trimming stripped 2 bases from V and 7 bases from J, with 17 bases between. The CDR3 loop spans 15 amino acids. Germline lookup yields CDR1 ENHRY and CDR2 SYGVKD. The CDR3 reads CAISEGLGNLLGYTF. CDR3 DNA sequence: TGTGCCATCAGTGAGGGTCTGGGGAACCTTCTTGGCTACACCTTC.

This clonotype was recorded many times. J is TRBJ2-7 and V is TRBV20-1; 7 nucleotides line up with TRBD1. The CDR3 totals 13 residues. Germline V gives CDR1 DFQATT, CDR2 SNEGSKA (reference sequence). V gave up 6 bases and J gave up 0 bases; unmatched junction bases: 5. The CDR3 bases are TGCAGTGCCCCTAGACAGGGCTCCTACGAGCAGTACTTC. It codes for CSAPRQGSYEQYF.

This clonotype was detected a few times. This chain uses TRBV12-3 or TRBV12-4 with TRBJ1-3; no firm D call. The CDR3 is 14 amino acids. Trimming left V 3 bases short and J 1 base short, with 7 bases between. CDR3 region: CASSFRQSGNTIYF. The DNA of the CDR3 is TGTGCCAGCAGTTTTCGGCAATCTGGAAACACCATATATTTT.

This clonotype has a count of ten or more. The CDR3 sequence is CASSEDTISYGYTF. The CDR3 DNA reads as TGTGCCAGCAGCGAAGACACGATTAGCTATGGCTACACCTTC. This chain uses TRBV9 with TRBJ1-2; D is uncertain. The V end was cut by 3 bases, the J end by 4 bases, with 13 bases between. There are 14 residues in the CDR3. Germline V gene lookup returns CDR1 SGDLS and CDR2 YYNGEE.

The V gene is TRBV21-1, the J gene TRBJ2-5. TRBV21-1 is recorded as a pseudogene. This CDR3 contains 12 residues. CDR3 residues: CASSLIAETQYF. The CDR3 coding sequence is TGTGCCAGCAGCCTTATAGCCGAGACCCAGTACTTC.

This chain joins TRBV7-9 and TRBJ1-5, with unresolved D. The CDR3 is 14 amino acids. CDR1 is SEHNR, CDR2 FQNEAQ, per germline (reference sequence). The V end was cut by 4 bases, the J end by 5 bases, with 12 bases between. DNA of the CDR3: TGTGCCAGCAGCTACGTCGGGAGCGATCAGCCCCAGCATTTT. Translated, it gives CASSYVGSDQPQHF.

This clonotype has only a few counts. V usage is TRBV28 and J usage is TRBJ1-5; D unresolved. The CDR3 is made up of 12 amino acids. V dropped 8 bases and J dropped 4 bases, with 9 bases sitting between them. Germline V gene lookup returns CDR1 MDHEN and CDR2 SYDVKM. The CDR3: CASGRPNQPQHF. CDR3 coding DNA: TGTGCCAGCGGGCGACCGAATCAGCCCCAGCATTTT.

The chain couples TRBV7-2 to TRBJ2-1, with TRBD1 matching 9 bases. This CDR3 has 16 residues. V lost 5 bases and J lost 1; bases outside the gene matches: 6. Germline CDR1 SGHTA, CDR2 FQGNSA. The CDR3 nucleotides read TGTGCCAGCAGCCAGTACAGGGGGCATTCCTACAATGAGCAGTTCTTC. Encoded protein: CASSQYRGHSYNEQFF.

The V and J genes are TRBV7-2 and TRBJ2-5; D is unclear. V was shortened by 5 bases and J by 6 bases, with 10 bases between the two germline ends. Germline lookup yields CDR1 SGHTA and CDR2 FQGNSA. The CDR3 consists of 12 residues. CDR3 sequence reads: CASSRVVQTQYF. CDR3 nucleotides: TGTGCCAGCAGCAGGGTCGTTCAGACCCAGTACTTC.

This clonotype was seen repeatedly, ten times or more. The chain carries TRBV7-2 and TRBJ2-3, with D unclear. Germline CDR1 reads SGHTA; CDR2 reads FQGNSA. Deletions cut 6 bases from V and 2 bases from J, with 6 bases between. The CDR3 covers 12 residues. This CDR3 is CASRTDTDTQYF. Here the CDR3 DNA reads TGTGCCAGCAGAACCGACACAGATACGCAGTATTTT. Drawing the rest from reference TRBV7-2 and TRBJ2-3, the complete variable domain is GAGVSQSPSNKVTEKGKDVELRCDPISGHTALYWYRQSLGQGLEFLIYFQGNSAPDKSGLPSDRFSAERTGGSVSTLTIQRTQQEDSAVYLCASRTDTDTQYFGPGTRLTVL.

This clonotype appeared a few times. The V call is TRBV24-1, the J call TRBJ2-1; tentative D call: TRBD2 (5 bases). The CDR3 covers 16 residues. CDR1 is KGHDR and CDR2 is SFDVKD in the germline V gene. V dropped 3 bases and J dropped 5 bases, with 16 bases sitting between them. This CDR3 is CATSDLGSGDHNEQFF. CDR3 coding DNA: TGTGCCACCAGTGATCTCGGATCCGGGGATCACAATGAGCAGTTCTTC.

This clonotype was seen a few times. This chain links TRBV7-2 with TRBJ1-5, with D tentatively TRBD1 (6 bases). The CDR3 contains 13 residues. Trimming pared 7 bases from V and 7 bases from J, leaving 14 bases between. The germline V gene encodes CDR1 SGHTA and CDR2 FQGNSA. As DNA, the CDR3 is TGTGCCAGCACCCTCCTCGGGGGCCAGCCCCAGCATTTT. As protein: CASTLLGGQPQHF.

The chain has TRBV6-6 and TRBJ2-7; 14 bases are shared with TRBD2. Germline V gene sequence: CDR1 MNHNY, CDR2 SVGAGI (reference sequence). The CDR3 length is 17 residues. V lost 0 bases, J lost 2 bases, and 3 bases stayed unmatched. The CDR3: CASSYSWGLAGAYEQYF. CDR3 coding DNA: TGTGCCAGCAGTTACTCGTGGGGACTAGCGGGGGCCTACGAGCAGTACTTC.

This clonotype was detected many times. The CDR3 loop reads CASSQDVSEQYF. CDR3 DNA sequence: TGTGCCAGCAGCCAAGACGTTTCCGAGCAGTACTTC. The rearrangement joins TRBV4-2 to TRBJ2-7; no reliable D call. CDR3 size: 12 residues. V was pared by 0 bases and J by 6 bases, with 6 bases between. Germline loops: CDR1 LGHNA, CDR2 YNFKEQ.

This clonotype showed up many times. The genes are TRBV20-1 and TRBJ1-6; D is possibly TRBD1 (5 bases). The CDR3 sequence is 15 residues long. Germline V gene data show CDR1 as DFQATT and CDR2 as SNEGSKA (reference sequence). V was pared by 3 bases and J by 10 bases, with 19 bases between. The chain's CDR3 is CSARGRLSDGSPLHF. The DNA of the CDR3 is TGCAGTGCTAGGGGACGGCTAAGCGATGGATCACCCCTCCACTTT.

The V and J genes are TRBV2 and TRBJ1-5; D may be TRBD1 (5 bases). V shed 8 bases and J shed 8 bases, with 16 bases lying between them. Germline CDR1 is SNHLY and CDR2 is FYNNEI. The CDR3 sequence is 13 residues long. The CDR3 is CASGSGGGKPQHF. The CDR3 bases are TGTGCCAGCGGATCCGGGGGGGGTAAGCCCCAGCATTTT. Drawing the rest from reference TRBV2 and TRBJ1-5, the complete variable domain is EPEVTQTPSHQVTQMGQEVILRCVPISNHLYFYWYRQILGQKVEFLVSFYNNEISEKSEIFDDQFSVERPDGSNFTLKIRSTKLEDSAMYFCASGSGGGKPQHFGDGTRLSIL.

J is TRBJ2-5 and V is TRBV7-3, with D uncertain. This CDR3 has 15 residues. The V end lost 0 bases, the J end lost 1 base, and 9 bases lay between the germline ends. Germline V gene sequence: CDR1 SGHTA, CDR2 FQGTGA. The CDR3 loop is CASSLTIGSQETQYF. The CDR3 nucleotides are TGTGCCAGCAGCTTAACGATCGGCAGCCAAGAGACCCAGTACTTC.